The 14 T cell receptor beta chains presented below share a single source sample, sequenced in a study of molecular identifiers for immune sequencing clone quantification. TCRdb re-called the PCR reads with MiXCR, one entry per CDR3 protein. This table has roughly 630,000 distinct CDR3 sequences, roughly 27% appearing once. Sequences were obtained from naive CD8+ T cells from blood, with Jurkat cell RNA spiked in. Subset noted: FACS-sorted CD8+CD4-CCR7+CD45RA+ naive T cells. These receptors were collected from a human donor in good health. Some libraries in this study had Jurkat cell RNA spiked in.

This rearrangement joins TRBV12-3 or TRBV12-4 to TRBJ1-2; TRBD1 matches at 7 bases. Trimming took 7 bases from V and 4 from J; bases not matched to a gene: 12. This CDR3 is built from 15 residues. The CDR3 nucleotides read TGTGCCAGCACCCCCGGGGCCAGGGACAGCTATGGCTACACCTTC. As protein: CASTPGARDSYGYTF.

This clonotype was recorded a few times. The genes are TRBV27 and TRBJ1-6; the D is unclear. There are 13 residues in the CDR3. Trimming took off 0 bases at V and 6 bases at J, with 3 bases between the two ends. Germline loops: CDR1 MNHEY, CDR2 SMNVEV (reference sequence). The CDR3 sequence: CASSLSRNSPLHF. CDR3 DNA sequence: TGTGCCAGCAGTTTATCCCGTAATTCACCCCTCCACTTT.

A few counts support this clonotype. V usage is TRBV12-3 or TRBV12-4 and J usage is TRBJ2-7; no reliable D call. V dropped 3 bases and J dropped 5 bases, with 11 bases sitting between them. There are 13 residues in the CDR3. The CDR3 loop is CASSLGSLNEQYF. The CDR3 bases are TGTGCCAGCAGTTTGGGCAGCCTCAACGAGCAGTACTTC.

This clonotype was recorded at least ten times. The chain couples TRBV4-3 to TRBJ2-7; 15 bases are shared with TRBD2. Germline trimming cut 0 bases from V and 3 bases from J; bases unmatched to any gene: 0. Germline V lookup: CDR1 LGHNA, CDR2 YSLEER. This CDR3 region has 16 residues. The CDR3 here is CASSQEGLAGGYEQYF. The CDR3 DNA is TGCGCCAGCAGCCAAGAGGGACTAGCGGGAGGCTACGAGCAGTACTTC.

This clonotype appeared many times. The chain uses TRBV4-3 and TRBJ1-1; D might be TRBD1 (6 bases). CDR3 length: 17 amino acids. Germline V gene sequence: CDR1 LGHNA, CDR2 YSLEER. V was shortened by 1 base and J by 3 bases, with 18 bases between the two germline ends. CDR3 in amino acids: CASSQVVVSDRYTEAFF. The CDR3 DNA reads TGCGCCAGCAGCCAAGTCGTCGTTTCGGACAGATACACTGAAGCTTTCTTT.

Comment on this clonotype: This CDR3 fails to terminate in the conserved phenylalanine or tryptophan, so it likely reflects a read error. The chain is built from TRBV6-1 and TRBJ2-5; D ambiguous. From germline, CDR1 is MNHNS and CDR2 SASEGT. This CDR3 region has 18 residues. Trimming stripped 11 bases from V and 0 bases from J, with 28 bases between. CDR3 loop: CACDDGDQPTLYQETQYY. CDR3 in DNA: TGTGCCTGCGATGATGGGGATCAACCAACTCTTTACCAAGAGACCCAGTACTAC.

The rearrangement links TRBV11-3 to TRBJ2-5; D perhaps matches TRBD1 (6 bases). The CDR3 sequence is 22 residues long. CDR1 and CDR2 from the germline V gene are SGHNT and YENEEA. Trimming removed 8 bases from V and 2 bases from J, with 39 bases in between. CDR3 loop: CASRPPFERPRRTDKSQETQYF. The CDR3 DNA sequence: TGTGCCAGCCGCCCGCCCTTCGAGAGGCCAAGACGGACAGATAAATCACAAGAGACCCAGTACTTC.

This clonotype was recorded a few times. The junction and the germline gene differ at one end; a read error may be behind it. The chain is built from TRBV7-7 and TRBJ2-5, with a possible D match to TRBD1 (6 bases). The CDR3 is made up of 15 amino acids. In germline, CDR1 is SSHAT, CDR2 FNYEAQ (reference sequence). CDR3 DNA sequence: TGTGCTAGCAGCTTAGGCGGCAGGGGTCAAGAGACCCAGTACTTC. Amino acid sequence: CASSLGGRGQETQYF.

This clonotype was recorded at least ten times. V gene TRBV7-2 combines with J gene TRBJ2-3, with unresolved D. The CDR3 runs 16 residues. From germline, CDR1 is SGHTA and CDR2 FQGNSA. V lost 5 bases, J lost 0 bases, and 15 bases lay in between. Written as DNA, the CDR3 is TGTGCCAGCAGCCCGCGACTGTTCTCAAGCACAGATACGCAGTATTTT. It translates to CASSPRLFSSTDTQYF.

The table lists this clonotype with many counts. V gene TRBV20-1 combines with J gene TRBJ1-1; tentative D call: TRBD1 (6 bases). With 0 bases removed from V and 4 bases from J, the gap between germline ends came to 24 bases. Germline values: CDR1 DFQATT, CDR2 SNEGSKA (reference sequence). The CDR3 length is 18 residues. CDR3 in amino acids: CSARDSLGRGSWSTEAFF. The CDR3 region has the DNA TGCAGTGCTAGAGATAGTTTAGGCAGGGGATCGTGGAGCACTGAAGCTTTCTTT.

In its sample, this clonotype was seen a few times. The chain carries TRBV25-1 and TRBJ2-5; TRBD1 matches 10 bases. Losses at the gene ends were 4 bases for V and 4 bases for J; bases not matched to a gene: 3. The CDR3 runs to 14 residues. Looked up from germline, CDR1 is MGHDK and CDR2 is SYGVNS. The CDR3, as DNA: TGTGCCAGCAGTGCGACAGGGGGCAGAGAGACCCAGTACTTC. It encodes CASSATGGRETQYF.

This clonotype was seen a few times. V is TRBV12-5 and J is TRBJ1-3, with TRBD1 matching over 8 bases. The CDR3 contains 15 residues. V shed 5 bases, J shed 2 bases, and the junction held 5 bases outside the gene matches. Germline V lookup: CDR1 LGHNT, CDR2 FRNRAP. CDR3 loop: CASGSTGGPGNTIYF. In nucleotides, the CDR3 is TGTGCTAGTGGTAGTACAGGGGGTCCTGGAAACACCATATATTTT.

The chain combines TRBV24-1 with TRBJ2-2, with D possibly called TRBD1 or TRBD2 (5 bases each). V shed 2 bases and J shed 3 bases, with 9 bases lying between them. Germline CDR1 KGHDR, CDR2 SFDVKD. The CDR3 is 15 residues long. The CDR3 DNA is TGTGCCACCAGTGATTCCGGGACGTACACCGGGGAGCTGTTTTTT. Its protein product is CATSDSGTYTGELFF.

This clonotype has a count of ten or more. The chain recombines TRBV4-1 with TRBJ1-2; D is undetermined. V was shortened by 8 bases and J by 10 bases, with 26 bases between the two germline ends. The CDR3 is 15 amino acids. Germline assignment: CDR1 MGHRA and CDR2 YSYEKL. The CDR3 protein is CASRRLGPKRIAYTF. The CDR3 nucleotides read TGCGCCAGCCGACGCCTAGGCCCAAAACGTATCGCCTACACCTTC.